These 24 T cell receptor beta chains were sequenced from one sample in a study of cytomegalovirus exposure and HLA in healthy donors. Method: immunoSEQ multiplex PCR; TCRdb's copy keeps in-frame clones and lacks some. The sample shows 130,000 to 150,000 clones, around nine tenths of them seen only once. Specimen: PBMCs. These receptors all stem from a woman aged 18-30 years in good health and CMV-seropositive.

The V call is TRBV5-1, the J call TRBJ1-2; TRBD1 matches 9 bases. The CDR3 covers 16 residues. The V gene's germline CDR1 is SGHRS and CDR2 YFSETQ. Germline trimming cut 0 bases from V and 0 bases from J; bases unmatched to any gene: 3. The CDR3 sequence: CASSLGGQGANYGYTF. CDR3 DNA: TGCGCCAGCAGCTTGGGGGGACAGGGCGCTAACTATGGCTACACCTTC. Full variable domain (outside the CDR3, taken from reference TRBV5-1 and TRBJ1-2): KAGVTQTPRYLIKTRGQQVTLSCSPISGHRSVSWYQQTPGQGLQFLFEYFSETQRNKGNFPGRFSGRQFSNSRSEMNVSTLELGDSALYLCASSLGGQGANYGYTFGSGTRLTVV.

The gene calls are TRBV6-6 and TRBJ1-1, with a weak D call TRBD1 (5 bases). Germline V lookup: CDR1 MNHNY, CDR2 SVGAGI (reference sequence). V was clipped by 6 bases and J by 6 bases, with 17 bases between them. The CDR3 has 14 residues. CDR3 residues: CASSKEGVDPEAFF. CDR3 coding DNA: TGTGCCAGCAGCAAAGAAGGGGTAGACCCTGAAGCTTTCTTT.

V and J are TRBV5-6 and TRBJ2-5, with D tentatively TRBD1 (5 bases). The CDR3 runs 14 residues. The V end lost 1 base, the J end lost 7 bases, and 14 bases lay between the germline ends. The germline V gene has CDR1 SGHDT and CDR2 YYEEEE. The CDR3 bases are TGTGCCAGCAGCTTGACAGGCAGGGTGGGGACCCAGTACTTC. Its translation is CASSLTGRVGTQYF.

The CDR3 coding sequence is TGTGCCAGTAGTATATCGGGGGTAGCGGGAGGCTACGAGCAGTACTTC. Its protein is CASSISGVAGGYEQYF. The chain couples TRBV19 to TRBJ2-7; the match to TRBD2 covers 10 bases. The CDR3 is made up of 16 amino acids. The germline V gene encodes CDR1 LNHDA and CDR2 SQIVND (reference sequence). Germline trimming cut 2 bases from V and 3 bases from J; bases unmatched to any gene: 7.

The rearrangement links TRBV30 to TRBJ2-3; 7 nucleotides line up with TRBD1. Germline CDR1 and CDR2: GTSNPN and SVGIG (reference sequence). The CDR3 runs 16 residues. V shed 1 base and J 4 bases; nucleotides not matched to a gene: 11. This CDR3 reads CAWSGGQGGASDTQYF. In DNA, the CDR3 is TGTGCCTGGAGTGGGGGACAAGGGGGCGCGTCAGATACGCAGTATTTT.

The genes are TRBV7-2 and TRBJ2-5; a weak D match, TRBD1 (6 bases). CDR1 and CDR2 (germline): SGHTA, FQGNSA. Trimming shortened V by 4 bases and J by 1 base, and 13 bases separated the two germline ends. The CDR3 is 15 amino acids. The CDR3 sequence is CASSSLTRGQETQYF. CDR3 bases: TGTGCCAGCAGCTCCCTGACCAGGGGCCAAGAGACCCAGTACTTC.

CDR3 in DNA: TGTGCCAGCAGTTACAGGGATCAGCCCCAGCATTTT. Protein: CASSYRDQPQHF. This chain connects TRBV28 to TRBJ1-5, with D maybe TRBD1 (6 bases). Germline V CDR1 and CDR2: MDHEN, SYDVKM. CDR3 size: 12 residues. Trimming removed 4 bases at V and 5 bases at J, with 6 bases between.

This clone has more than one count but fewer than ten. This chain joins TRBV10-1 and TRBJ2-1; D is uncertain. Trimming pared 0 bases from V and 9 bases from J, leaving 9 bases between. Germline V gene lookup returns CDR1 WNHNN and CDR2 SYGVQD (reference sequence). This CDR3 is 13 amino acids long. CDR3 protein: CASSESRLSEQFF. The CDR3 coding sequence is TGCGCCAGCAGTGAGTCACGACTCTCTGAGCAGTTCTTC.

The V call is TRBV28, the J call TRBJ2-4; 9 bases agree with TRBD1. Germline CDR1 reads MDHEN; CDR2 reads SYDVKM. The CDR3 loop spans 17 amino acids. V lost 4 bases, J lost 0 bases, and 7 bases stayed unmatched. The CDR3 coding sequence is TGTGCCAGCAGTTCCGGGACAGGGAATATAGCCAAAAACATTCAGTACTTC. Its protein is CASSSGTGNIAKNIQYF.

CDR3 bases: TGTGCCAGCTCAGGATCGGGGGAATTTTACGAGCAGTACTTC. Protein sequence: CASSGSGEFYEQYF. The rearrangement uses TRBV18 and TRBJ2-7; possible D gene TRBD2, 6 bases. Per germline, CDR1 KGHSH and CDR2 LQKENI. Trimming took 5 bases from V and 4 from J, leaving 15 bases between them. This CDR3 is built from 14 residues.

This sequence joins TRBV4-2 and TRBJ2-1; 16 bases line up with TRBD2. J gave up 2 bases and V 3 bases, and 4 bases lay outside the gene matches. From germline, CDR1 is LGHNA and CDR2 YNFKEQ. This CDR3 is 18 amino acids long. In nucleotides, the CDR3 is TGTGCCAGCAGCCAGGGGACTAGCGGGAGGGTGACCTACAATGAGCAGTTCTTC. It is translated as CASSQGTSGRVTYNEQFF.

CDR3 bases: TGTGCCAGCAGCTTTGATTGGAGGGAGGGCCACGGGGAGCTGTTTTTT. Protein: CASSFDWREGHGELFF. The rearrangement links TRBV7-8 to TRBJ2-2, with 7 bases identical to TRBD2. The CDR3 sequence is 16 residues long. Looked up from germline, CDR1 is SGHVS and CDR2 is FQNEAQ. J was trimmed by 7 bases and V by 3 bases; bases with no gene match: 11. Filled out from reference TRBV7-8 and TRBJ2-2, the complete variable domain reads GAGVSQSPRYKVAKRGQDVALRCDPISGHVSLFWYQQALGQGPEFLTYFQNEAQLDKSGLPSDRFFAERPEGSVSTLKIQRTQQEDSAVYLCASSFDWREGHGELFFGEGSRLTVL.

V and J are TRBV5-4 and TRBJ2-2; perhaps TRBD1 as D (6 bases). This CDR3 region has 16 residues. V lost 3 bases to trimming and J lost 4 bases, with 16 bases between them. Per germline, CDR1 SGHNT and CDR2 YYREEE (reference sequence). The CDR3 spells CASSSNRDIFTGELFF. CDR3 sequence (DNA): TGTGCCAGCAGCTCCAACCGGGACATCTTCACCGGGGAGCTGTTTTTT.

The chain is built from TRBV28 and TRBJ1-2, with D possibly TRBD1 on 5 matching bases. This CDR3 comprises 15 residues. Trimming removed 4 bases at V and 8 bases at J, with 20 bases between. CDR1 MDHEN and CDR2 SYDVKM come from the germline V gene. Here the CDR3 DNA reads TGTGCCAGCAGTTCAGGCAGGGTTCGGCAGTGGGGCTACACCTTC. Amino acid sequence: CASSSGRVRQWGYTF.

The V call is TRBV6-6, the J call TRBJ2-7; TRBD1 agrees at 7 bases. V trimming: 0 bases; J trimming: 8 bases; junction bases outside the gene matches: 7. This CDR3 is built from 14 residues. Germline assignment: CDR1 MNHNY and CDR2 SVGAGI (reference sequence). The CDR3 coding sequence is TGTGCCAGCAGTTACTCTAGAGGGGGCGGTCAGCAGTACTTC. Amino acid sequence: CASSYSRGGGQQYF.

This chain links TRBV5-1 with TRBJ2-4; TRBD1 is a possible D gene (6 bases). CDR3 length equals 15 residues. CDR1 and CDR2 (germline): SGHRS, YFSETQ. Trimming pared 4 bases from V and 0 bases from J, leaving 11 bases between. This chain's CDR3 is CASSIGQIAKNIQYF. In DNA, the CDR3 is TGCGCCAGCAGCATCGGACAGATAGCCAAAAACATTCAGTACTTC.

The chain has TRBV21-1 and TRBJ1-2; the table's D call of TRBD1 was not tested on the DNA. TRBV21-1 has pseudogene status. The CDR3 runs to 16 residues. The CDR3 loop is CASSKGRTGGIYGYTF. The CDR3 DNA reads TGTGCCAGCAGCAAAGGGCGGACAGGGGGAATCTATGGCTACACCTTC.

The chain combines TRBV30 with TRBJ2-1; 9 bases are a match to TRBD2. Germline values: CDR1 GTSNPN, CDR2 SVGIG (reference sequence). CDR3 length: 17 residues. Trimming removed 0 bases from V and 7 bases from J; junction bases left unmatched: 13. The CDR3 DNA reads TGTGCCTGGAGTGTACTTGGTCGGCGGGAGGGCCGAAATGAGCAGTTCTTC. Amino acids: CAWSVLGRREGRNEQFF.

CDR3 coding DNA: TGTGCCAGCAGTGAATTCCGGGGTGGCTACACCTTC. Protein: CASSEFRGGYTF. The genes are TRBV6-1 and TRBJ1-2; D remains unclear. Germline V CDR1 and CDR2: MNHNS, SASEGT. V was shortened by 2 bases and J by 7 bases, with 8 bases between the two germline ends. This CDR3 is 12 amino acids long.

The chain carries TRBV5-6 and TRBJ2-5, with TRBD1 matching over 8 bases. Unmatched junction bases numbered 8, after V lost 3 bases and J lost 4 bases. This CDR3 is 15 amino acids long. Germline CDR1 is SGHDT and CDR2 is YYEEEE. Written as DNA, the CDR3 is TGTGCCAGCAGCTCGACAGGGGCTGGGGTAGAGACCCAGTACTTC. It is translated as CASSSTGAGVETQYF. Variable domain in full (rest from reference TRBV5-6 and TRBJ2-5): DAGVTQSPTHLIKTRGQQVTLRCSPKSGHDTVSWYQQALGQGPQFIFQYYEEEERQRGNFPDRFSGHQFPNYSSELNVNALLLGDSALYLCASSSTGAGVETQYFGPGTRLLVL.

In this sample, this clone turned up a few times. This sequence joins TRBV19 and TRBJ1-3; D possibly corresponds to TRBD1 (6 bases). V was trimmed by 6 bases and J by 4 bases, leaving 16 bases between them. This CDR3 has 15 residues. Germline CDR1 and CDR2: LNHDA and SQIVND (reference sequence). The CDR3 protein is CASSYTTGLGNTIYF. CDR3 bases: TGTGCCAGTAGCTATACAACAGGGTTGGGAAACACCATATATTTT.

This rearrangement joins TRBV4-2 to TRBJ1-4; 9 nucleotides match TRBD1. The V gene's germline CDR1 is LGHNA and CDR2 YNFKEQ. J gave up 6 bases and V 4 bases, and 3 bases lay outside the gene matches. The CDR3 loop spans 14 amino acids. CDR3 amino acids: CASSRTGVDEKLFF. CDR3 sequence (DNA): TGTGCCAGCAGCCGGACAGGGGTCGATGAAAAACTGTTTTTT.

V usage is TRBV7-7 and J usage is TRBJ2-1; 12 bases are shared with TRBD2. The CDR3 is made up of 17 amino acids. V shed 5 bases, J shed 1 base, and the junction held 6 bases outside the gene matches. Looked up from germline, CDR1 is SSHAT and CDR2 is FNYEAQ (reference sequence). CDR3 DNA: TGTGCCAGCAGCCCTAGCGGGAGGGCCTGGTCCTACAATGAGCAGTTCTTC. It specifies CASSPSGRAWSYNEQFF.

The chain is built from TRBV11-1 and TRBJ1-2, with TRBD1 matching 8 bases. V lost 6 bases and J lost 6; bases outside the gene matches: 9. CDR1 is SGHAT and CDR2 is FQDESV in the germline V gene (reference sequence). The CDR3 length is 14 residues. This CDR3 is CASSLSAGGDGYTF. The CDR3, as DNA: TGTGCCAGCAGTTTATCGGCAGGGGGCGATGGCTACACCTTC. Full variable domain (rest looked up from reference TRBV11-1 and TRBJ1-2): EAEVAQSPRYKITEKSQAVAFWCDPISGHATLYWYRQILGQGPELLVQFQDESVVDDSQLPKDRFSAERLKGVDSTLKIQPAELGDSAMYLCASSLSAGGDGYTFGSGTRLTVV.